This entry lists 10 T cell receptor beta chains sequenced from one sample in a study of T cells expressing NK-cell markers. TCRdb reprocessed the 5' RACE reads and keeps a single row for each CDR3 protein, giving no DNA. This sample contains 400,000 to 550,000 distinct CDR3 sequences. The sequenced sample was blood T cells: a sorted CD56 or NKG2C T cell subset, CD4+ or CD8+ T cells, or bulk PBMC T cells (not recorded which). These TCRs come from a woman between 18 and 69 years old in good health.

The CDR3 loop reads CASSLVIDGNYEQYF. The chain uses TRBV7-8 and TRBJ2-7. Germline V gene data show CDR1 as SGHVS and CDR2 as FQNEAQ. This CDR3 region has 15 residues.

The gene calls are TRBV24-1 and TRBJ2-1; TCRdb outputs TRBD2, but without DNA this stays unchecked. There are 15 residues in the CDR3. The V gene's germline CDR1 is KGHDR and CDR2 SFDVKD. CDR3 in amino acids: CATSPAGLGGNEQFF.

The gene calls are TRBV6-1 and TRBJ2-1; TCRdb calls TRBD2, which cannot be checked without DNA. This CDR3 has 13 amino acids. CDR1 MNHNS and CDR2 SASEGT come from the germline V gene. CDR3 region: CASSWDYYNEQFF.

V usage is TRBV5-1 and J usage is TRBJ2-2; the D call from TCRdb, TRBD1, cannot be confirmed without DNA. CDR1 is SGHRS, CDR2 YFSETQ, per germline. CDR3 length: 15 residues. The CDR3 protein is CASSLMGQGTGELFF.

V is TRBV20-1 and J is TRBJ2-3; TCRdb's assignment of TRBD2 cannot be checked, as there is no DNA. Looked up from germline, CDR1 is DFQATT and CDR2 is SNEGSKA (reference sequence). The CDR3 spans 15 residues. CDR3 in amino acids: CSAHNSGGGGYTQYF.

This rearrangement joins TRBV7-2 to TRBJ2-3; TCRdb calls TRBD2, which cannot be checked without DNA. The germline V gene encodes CDR1 SGHTA and CDR2 FQGNSA. This CDR3 spans 14 amino acids. The CDR3 region is CASSLAIGGRLQYF.

The J gene is TRBJ1-2, the V gene TRBV29-1; absent DNA, TCRdb's TRBD1 call cannot be checked. The length of the CDR3 is 12 residues. In germline, CDR1 is SQVTM, CDR2 ANQGSEA. CDR3 sequence: CSVGQGARGYTF.

J is TRBJ2-7 and V is TRBV6-2 or TRBV6-3; TCRdb returns TRBD1, unconfirmable since there is no DNA. This CDR3 region has 14 residues. CDR1 and CDR2 (germline): MNHEY, SVGEGT. The CDR3: CASSSPDSPYEQYF.

This sequence joins TRBV19 and TRBJ2-2. Per germline, CDR1 LNHDA and CDR2 SQIVND (reference sequence). There are 15 residues in the CDR3. The CDR3 is CASSIAATNTGELFF.

The V and J genes are TRBV6-4 and TRBJ2-3; TCRdb selects TRBD2, and the lack of DNA leaves this call unchecked. CDR3 length: 14 residues. The germline V gene encodes CDR1 MRHNA and CDR2 SNTAGT. The CDR3 region is CASKTASGADTQYF.